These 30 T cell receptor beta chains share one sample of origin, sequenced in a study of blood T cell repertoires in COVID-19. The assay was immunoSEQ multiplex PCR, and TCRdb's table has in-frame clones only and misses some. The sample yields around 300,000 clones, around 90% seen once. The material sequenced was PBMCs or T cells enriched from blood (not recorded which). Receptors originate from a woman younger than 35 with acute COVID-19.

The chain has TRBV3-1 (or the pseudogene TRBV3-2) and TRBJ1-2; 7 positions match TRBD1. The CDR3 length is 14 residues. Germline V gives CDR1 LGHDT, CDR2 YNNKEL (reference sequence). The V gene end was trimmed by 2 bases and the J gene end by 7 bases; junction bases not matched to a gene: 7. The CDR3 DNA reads TGTGCCAGCAGCCAAAATAACAGGGGACGTGGCTACACCTTC. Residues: CASSQNNRGRGYTF.

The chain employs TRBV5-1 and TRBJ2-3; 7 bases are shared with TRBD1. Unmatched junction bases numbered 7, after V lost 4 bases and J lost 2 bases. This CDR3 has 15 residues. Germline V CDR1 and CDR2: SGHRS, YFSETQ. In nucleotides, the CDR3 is TGCGCCAGCAGCCAAGGGACAGATGACACAGATACGCAGTATTTT. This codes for CASSQGTDDTDTQYF.

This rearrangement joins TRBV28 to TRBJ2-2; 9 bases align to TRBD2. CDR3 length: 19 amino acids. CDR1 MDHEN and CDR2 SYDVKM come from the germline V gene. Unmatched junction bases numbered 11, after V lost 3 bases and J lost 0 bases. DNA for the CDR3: TGTGCCAGCAGTTTTCCGACGCATGGACTAGCGACGAACACCGGGGAGCTGTTTTTT. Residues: CASSFPTHGLATNTGELFF.

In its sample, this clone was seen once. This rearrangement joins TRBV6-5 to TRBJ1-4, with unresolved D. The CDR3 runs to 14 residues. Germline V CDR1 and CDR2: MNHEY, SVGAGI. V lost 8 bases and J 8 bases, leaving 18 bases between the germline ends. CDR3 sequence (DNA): TGTGCCAGCTCAACGGTTCCCGGTCAAGAAAAACTGTTTTTT. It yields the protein CASSTVPGQEKLFF.

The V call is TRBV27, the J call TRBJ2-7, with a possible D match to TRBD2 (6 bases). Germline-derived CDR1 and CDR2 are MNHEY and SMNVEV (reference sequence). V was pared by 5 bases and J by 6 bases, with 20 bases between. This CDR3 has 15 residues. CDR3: CASSANPGLTAEQYF. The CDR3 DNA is TGTGCCAGCAGTGCGAATCCGGGACTGACTGCCGAGCAGTACTTC.

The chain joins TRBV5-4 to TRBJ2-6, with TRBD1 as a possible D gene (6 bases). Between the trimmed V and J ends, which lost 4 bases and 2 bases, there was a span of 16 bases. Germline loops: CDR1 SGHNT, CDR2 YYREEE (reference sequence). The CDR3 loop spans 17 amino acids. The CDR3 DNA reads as TGTGCCAGCAGCGGGGGACACCGGGGCGCTGGGGCCAACGTCCTGACTTTC. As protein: CASSGGHRGAGANVLTF.

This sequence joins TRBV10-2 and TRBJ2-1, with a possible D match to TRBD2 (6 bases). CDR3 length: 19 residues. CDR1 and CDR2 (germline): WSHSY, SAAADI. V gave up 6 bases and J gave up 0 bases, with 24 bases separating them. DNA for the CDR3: TGCGCCAGCAGCGGTGGTTTTGCGGGGCGAGAAAGCTCCTACAATGAGCAGTTCTTC. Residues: CASSGGFAGRESSYNEQFF.

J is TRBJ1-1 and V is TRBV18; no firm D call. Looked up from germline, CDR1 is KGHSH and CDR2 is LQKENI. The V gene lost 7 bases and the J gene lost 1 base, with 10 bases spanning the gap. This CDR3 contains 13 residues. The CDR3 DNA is TGTGCCAGCTTGACGGGAGGGAACACTGAAGCTTTCTTT. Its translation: CASLTGGNTEAFF.

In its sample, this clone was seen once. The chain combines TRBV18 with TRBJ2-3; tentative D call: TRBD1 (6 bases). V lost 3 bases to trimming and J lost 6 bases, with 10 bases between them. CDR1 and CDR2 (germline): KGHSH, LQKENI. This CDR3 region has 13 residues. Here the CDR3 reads CASSPGQLDTQYF. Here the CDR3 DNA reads TGTGCCAGCTCACCCGGACAGTTGGATACGCAGTATTTT.

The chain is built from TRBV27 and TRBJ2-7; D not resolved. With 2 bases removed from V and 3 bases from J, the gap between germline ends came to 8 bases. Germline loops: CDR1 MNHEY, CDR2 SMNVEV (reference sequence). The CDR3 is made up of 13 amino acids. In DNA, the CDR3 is TGTGCCAGCAGTTTAGATGGCGGCTACGAGCAGTACTTC. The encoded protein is CASSLDGGYEQYF.

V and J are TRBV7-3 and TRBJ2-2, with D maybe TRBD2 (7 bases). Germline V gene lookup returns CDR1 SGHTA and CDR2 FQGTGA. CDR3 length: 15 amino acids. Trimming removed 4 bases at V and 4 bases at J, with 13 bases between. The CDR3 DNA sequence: TGTGCCAGCAGCTCCTACAGGGAGGGCACCGGGGAGCTGTTTTTT. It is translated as CASSSYREGTGELFF.

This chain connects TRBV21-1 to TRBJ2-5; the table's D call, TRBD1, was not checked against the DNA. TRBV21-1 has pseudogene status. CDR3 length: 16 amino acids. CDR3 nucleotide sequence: TGTGCCAGCAGCAAGATTGAGCGACAGGGACAAGAGACCCAGTACTTC. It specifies CASSKIERQGQETQYF.

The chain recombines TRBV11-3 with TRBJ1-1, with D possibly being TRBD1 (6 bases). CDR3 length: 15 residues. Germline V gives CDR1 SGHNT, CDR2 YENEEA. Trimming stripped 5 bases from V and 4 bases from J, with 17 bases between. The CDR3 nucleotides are TGTGCCAGCAGCAAACAGGGCTCGTCGTTCACTGAAGCTTTCTTT. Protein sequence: CASSKQGSSFTEAFF.

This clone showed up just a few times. CDR3 nucleotides: TGTGCCAGCAGTGACAGGATGCAAGAGACCCAGTACTTC. As protein: CASSDRMQETQYF. The chain carries TRBV28 and TRBJ2-5, with a tentative D call TRBD1 (6 bases). V was pared by 5 bases and J by 2 bases, with 9 bases between. This CDR3 comprises 13 residues. The germline V gene has CDR1 MDHEN and CDR2 SYDVKM.

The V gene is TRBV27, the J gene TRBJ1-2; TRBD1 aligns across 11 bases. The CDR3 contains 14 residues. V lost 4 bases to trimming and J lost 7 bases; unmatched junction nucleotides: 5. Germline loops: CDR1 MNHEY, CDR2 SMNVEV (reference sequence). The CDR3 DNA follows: TGTGCCAGCAGTTACGGACAGGGGGCTTCTGGCTACACCTTC. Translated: CASSYGQGASGYTF.

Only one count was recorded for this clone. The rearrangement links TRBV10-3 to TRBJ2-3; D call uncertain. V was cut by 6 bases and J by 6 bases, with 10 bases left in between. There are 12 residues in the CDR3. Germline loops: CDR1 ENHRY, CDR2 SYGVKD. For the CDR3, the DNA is TGTGCCATCAGCCAAAATCAGGATACGCAGTATTTT. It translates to CAISQNQDTQYF.

CDR3 nucleotides: TGTGCCACCAGTGAGGGGGACAGGAGTTACCAGCCCCAGCATTTT. Protein sequence: CATSEGDRSYQPQHF. The rearrangement uses TRBV24-1 and TRBJ1-5; 8 positions match TRBD1. The V gene end was trimmed by 4 bases and the J gene end by 7 bases; junction bases not matched to a gene: 8. The CDR3 has 15 amino acids. Germline V gene lookup returns CDR1 KGHDR and CDR2 SFDVKD.

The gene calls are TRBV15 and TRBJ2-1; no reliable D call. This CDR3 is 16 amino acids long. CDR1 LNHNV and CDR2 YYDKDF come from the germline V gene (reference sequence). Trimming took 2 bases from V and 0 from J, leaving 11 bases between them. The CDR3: CATSRYDSVSYNEQFF. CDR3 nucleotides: TGTGCCACCAGCAGATACGACTCCGTCTCCTACAATGAGCAGTTCTTC.

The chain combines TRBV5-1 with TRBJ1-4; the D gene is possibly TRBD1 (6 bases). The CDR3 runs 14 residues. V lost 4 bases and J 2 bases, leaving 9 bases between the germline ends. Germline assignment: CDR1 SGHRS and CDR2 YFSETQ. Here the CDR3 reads CASSADSTNEKLFF. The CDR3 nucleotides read TGCGCCAGCAGCGCGGACAGCACTAATGAAAAACTGTTTTTT.

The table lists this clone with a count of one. The CDR3 here is CASSLPEDRGDQPQHF. CDR3 nucleotides: TGTGCCAGCAGTTTGCCGGAAGACAGGGGCGATCAGCCCCAGCATTTT. V is TRBV28 and J is TRBJ1-5; 8 nucleotides match TRBD1. Germline-derived CDR1 and CDR2 are MDHEN and SYDVKM. Losses at the gene ends were 3 bases for V and 5 bases for J; bases not matched to a gene: 9. There are 16 residues in the CDR3.

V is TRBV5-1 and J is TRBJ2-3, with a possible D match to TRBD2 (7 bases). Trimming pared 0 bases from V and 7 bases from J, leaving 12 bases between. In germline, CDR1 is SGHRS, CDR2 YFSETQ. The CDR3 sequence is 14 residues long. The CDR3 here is CASSLESGTNTQYF. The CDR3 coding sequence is TGCGCCAGCAGCTTGGAGAGCGGGACAAATACGCAGTATTTT.

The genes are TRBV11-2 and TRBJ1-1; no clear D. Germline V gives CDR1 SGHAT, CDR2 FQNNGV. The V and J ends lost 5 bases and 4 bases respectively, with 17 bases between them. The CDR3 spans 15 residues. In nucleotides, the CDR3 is TGTGCCAGCAGCCCAATTTTGTACGAGGGCACTGAAGCTTTCTTT. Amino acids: CASSPILYEGTEAFF.

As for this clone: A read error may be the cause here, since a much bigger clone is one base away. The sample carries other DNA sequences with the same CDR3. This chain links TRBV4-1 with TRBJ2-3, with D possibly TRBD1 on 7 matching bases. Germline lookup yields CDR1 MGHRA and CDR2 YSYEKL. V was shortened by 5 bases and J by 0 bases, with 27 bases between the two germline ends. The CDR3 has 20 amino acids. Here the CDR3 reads CASSKGAALAGMGSTDTQYF. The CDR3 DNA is TGCGCCAGCAGCAAGGGGGCGGCACTAGCAGGAATGGGCAGCACAGATACGCAGTATTTT.

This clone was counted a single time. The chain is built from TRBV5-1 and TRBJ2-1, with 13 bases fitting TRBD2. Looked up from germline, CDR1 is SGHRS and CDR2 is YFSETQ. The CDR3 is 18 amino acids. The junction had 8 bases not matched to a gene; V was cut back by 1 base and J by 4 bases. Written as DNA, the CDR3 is TGCGCCAGCAGCTTGTTACGGACTAGCGGGAGACTATACAATGAGCAGTTCTTC. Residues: CASSLLRTSGRLYNEQFF.

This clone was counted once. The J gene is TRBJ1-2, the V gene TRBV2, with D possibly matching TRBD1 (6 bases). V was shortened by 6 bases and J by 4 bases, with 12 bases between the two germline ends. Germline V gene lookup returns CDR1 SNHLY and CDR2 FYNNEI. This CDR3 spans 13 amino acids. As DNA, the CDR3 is TGTGCCAGCAGCTCCGGACAGTTCTATGGCTACACCTTC. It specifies CASSSGQFYGYTF.

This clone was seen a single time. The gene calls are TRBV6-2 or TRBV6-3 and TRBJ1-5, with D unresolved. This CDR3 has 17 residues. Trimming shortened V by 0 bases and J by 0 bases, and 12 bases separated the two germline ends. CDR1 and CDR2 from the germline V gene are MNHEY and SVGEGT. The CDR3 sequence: CASSYSSGSNSNQPQHF. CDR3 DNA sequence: TGTGCCAGCAGTTACTCTAGCGGCAGTAATAGCAATCAGCCCCAGCATTTT.

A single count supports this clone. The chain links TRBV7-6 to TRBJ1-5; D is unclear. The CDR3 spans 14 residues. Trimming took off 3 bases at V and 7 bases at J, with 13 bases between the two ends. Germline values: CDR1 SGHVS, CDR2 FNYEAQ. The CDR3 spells CASSFGGAGQPQHF. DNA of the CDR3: TGTGCCAGCAGCTTTGGTGGAGCCGGCCAGCCCCAGCATTTT.

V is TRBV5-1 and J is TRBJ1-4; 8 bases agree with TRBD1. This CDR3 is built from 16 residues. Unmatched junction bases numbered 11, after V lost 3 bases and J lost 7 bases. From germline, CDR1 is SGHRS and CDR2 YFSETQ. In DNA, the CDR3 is TGCGCCAGCAGCTCGGCCCAGGGGGCAAACGGTGAAAAACTGTTTTTT. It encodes CASSSAQGANGEKLFF.

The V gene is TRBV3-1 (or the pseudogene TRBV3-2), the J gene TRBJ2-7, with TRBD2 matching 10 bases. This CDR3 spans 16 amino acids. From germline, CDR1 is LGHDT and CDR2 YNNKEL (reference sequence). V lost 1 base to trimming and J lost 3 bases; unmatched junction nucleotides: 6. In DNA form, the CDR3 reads TGTGCCAGCAGCCAAGTCGGGGCTAGCGGGAGCTACGAGCAGTACTTC. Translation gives CASSQVGASGSYEQYF.

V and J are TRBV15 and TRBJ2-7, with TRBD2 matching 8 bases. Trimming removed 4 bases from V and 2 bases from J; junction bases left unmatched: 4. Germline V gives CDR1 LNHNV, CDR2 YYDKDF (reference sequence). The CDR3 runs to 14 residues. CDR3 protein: CATSTLAGAYEQYF. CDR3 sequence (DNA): TGTGCCACCAGCACTCTAGCGGGTGCCTACGAGCAGTACTTC.